This T cell receptor (beta chain) was captured in a study of shared clonotypes between healthy human individuals. The CDR3 is made up of 15 amino acids. CDR1 and CDR2 (germline): MNHNS, SASEGT. V lost 0 bases, J lost 2 bases, and 3 bases stayed unmatched. The protocol was immunoSEQ multiplex PCR, while the TCRdb copy is restricted to in-frame clones and leaves out a portion. Altogether 90,000 to 130,000 clones are present, about 70% being singletons, with the ten largest covering approximately 23%. This receptor was identified in a woman aged 25 to 39 in good health. The V gene is TRBV6-1, the J gene TRBJ1-2, with TRBD1 matching over 7 bases. Material for sequencing was memory CD8+ T cells sorted from blood. Sample subset: CD45RO+ cells pooled with CCR7-negative TemRA cells. CDR3 nucleotides: TGTGCCAGCAGTGAAGCAGTGACAGGGAACTATGGCTACACCTTC. Translating it yields CASSEAVTGNYGYTF.